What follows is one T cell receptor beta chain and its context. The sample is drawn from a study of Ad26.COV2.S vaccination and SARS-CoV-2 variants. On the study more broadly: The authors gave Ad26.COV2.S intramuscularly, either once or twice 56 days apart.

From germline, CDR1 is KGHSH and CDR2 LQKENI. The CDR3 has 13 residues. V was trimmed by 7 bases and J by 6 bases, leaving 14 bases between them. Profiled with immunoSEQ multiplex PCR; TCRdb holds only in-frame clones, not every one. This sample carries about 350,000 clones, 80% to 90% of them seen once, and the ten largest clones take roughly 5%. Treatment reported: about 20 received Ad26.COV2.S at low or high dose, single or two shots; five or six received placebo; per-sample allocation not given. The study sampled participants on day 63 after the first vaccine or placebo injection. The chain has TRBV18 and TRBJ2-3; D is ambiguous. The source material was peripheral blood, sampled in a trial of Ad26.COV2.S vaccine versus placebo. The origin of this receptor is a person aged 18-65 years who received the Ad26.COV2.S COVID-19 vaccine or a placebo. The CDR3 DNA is TGTGCCAGCTTGCCCAGCTATGTGGATACGCAGTATTTT. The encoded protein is CASLPSYVDTQYF.